These 25 T cell receptor beta chains were all obtained from the same sample, sequenced in a study of blood T cell repertoires in COVID-19. Clones were read by immunoSEQ multiplex PCR, and TCRdb kept only the in-frame ones, dropping some. The data show tens of thousands of clones, around 83% seen once. The material sequenced was peripheral blood. The origin of the receptors is a man aged 55 to 69 with active COVID-19.

About this clone: Sequence at one end of the junction differs from germline and may be a read error. The V call is TRBV5-6, the J call TRBJ1-3, with unresolved D. From germline, CDR1 is SGHDT and CDR2 YYEEEE. This CDR3 comprises 12 residues. CDR3 sequence (DNA): TGTGCCAGCAGCTTGGCACAGACTATAATGGATTTT. The encoded protein is CASSLAQTIMDF.

The rearrangement joins TRBV5-1 to TRBJ2-1; TRBD2 matches at 10 bases. V was pared by 0 bases and J by 3 bases, with 3 bases of the junction left unmatched. Germline assignment: CDR1 SGHRS and CDR2 YFSETQ. The length of the CDR3 is 16 residues. CDR3 loop: CASSLDPSGGYNEQFF. In DNA, the CDR3 is TGCGCCAGCAGCTTGGATCCTAGCGGGGGCTACAATGAGCAGTTCTTC.

The V gene is TRBV5-6, the J gene TRBJ2-3, with 8 bases lining up with TRBD2. V lost 2 bases, J lost 1 base, and 3 bases stayed unmatched. Germline CDR1 is SGHDT and CDR2 is YYEEEE. This CDR3 contains 15 residues. The CDR3 sequence: CASSLELAGTDTQYF. CDR3 DNA: TGTGCCAGCAGCTTAGAACTAGCGGGCACAGATACGCAGTATTTT.

The chain has TRBV11-2 and TRBJ2-3, with D possibly TRBD1 on 5 matching bases. Trimming pared 2 bases from V and 3 bases from J, leaving 12 bases between. CDR3 length: 15 amino acids. CDR1 SGHAT and CDR2 FQNNGV come from the germline V gene. CDR3 loop: CASSLKGLGTDTQYF. In DNA, the CDR3 is TGTGCCAGCAGCTTAAAGGGGCTCGGGACAGATACGCAGTATTTT.

This chain uses TRBV10-2 with TRBJ2-1; perhaps TRBD2 as D (5 bases). Trimming left V 0 bases short and J 7 bases short, with 13 bases between. This CDR3 contains 15 residues. Germline V lookup: CDR1 WSHSY, CDR2 SAAADI. The CDR3 loop is CASSESRGFWNEQFF. The CDR3 nucleotides read TGCGCCAGCAGTGAGTCGAGAGGGTTTTGGAATGAGCAGTTCTTC.

This chain connects TRBV5-5 to TRBJ2-7; 9 bases are a match to TRBD1. This CDR3 spans 14 amino acids. Germline CDR1 and CDR2: SGHKS and YYEKEE (reference sequence). V shed 0 bases, J shed 5 bases, and the junction held 3 bases outside the gene matches. The CDR3 DNA reads as TGTGCCAGCAGCTTGGACAGGGGGCGAGACGAGCAGTACTTC. Its protein product is CASSLDRGRDEQYF.

This clone has a handful of counts. The CDR3 is CASSLDPGLAGEQYF. Written as DNA, the CDR3 is TGTGCCAGCAGCTTAGATCCGGGACTAGCCGGCGAGCAGTACTTC. J is TRBJ2-7 and V is TRBV5-4; 9 bases are shared with TRBD2. V shed 2 bases, J shed 6 bases, and the junction held 9 bases outside the gene matches. The germline gives CDR1 SGHNT, CDR2 YYREEE (reference sequence). The CDR3 loop spans 15 amino acids.

The chain uses TRBV5-1 and TRBJ2-7, with 12 bases identical to TRBD2. V trimming: 4 bases; J trimming: 0 bases; junction bases outside the gene matches: 2. Germline CDR1 SGHRS, CDR2 YFSETQ. This CDR3 contains 15 residues. As DNA, the CDR3 is TGCGCCAGCAGCCCGGGACTAGCGGGCTCCTACGAGCAGTACTTC. Translated, it gives CASSPGLAGSYEQYF.

The chain links TRBV5-4 to TRBJ2-3; D gene unclear. The length of the CDR3 is 13 residues. The germline CDR1 and CDR2 sequences are SGHNT and YYREEE (reference sequence). The V end lost 3 bases, the J end lost 0 bases, and 5 bases lay between the germline ends. The DNA of the CDR3 is TGTGCCAGCAGCTCCACTAGCACAGATACGCAGTATTTT. This codes for CASSSTSTDTQYF.

The chain recombines TRBV19 with TRBJ2-2; 8 nucleotides line up with TRBD1. The CDR3 consists of 15 residues. CDR1 and CDR2 (germline): LNHDA, SQIVND (reference sequence). V was pared by 7 bases and J by 6 bases, with 10 bases of the junction left unmatched. The CDR3 loop is CASIPQGANPGELFF. The CDR3 DNA reads as TGTGCCAGTATCCCCCAGGGGGCAAATCCCGGGGAGCTGTTTTTT.

The gene calls are TRBV24-1 and TRBJ2-1; D remains unclear. Germline V lookup: CDR1 KGHDR, CDR2 SFDVKD. The CDR3 extends over 12 amino acids. The ends were cut back, 5 bases at V and 10 bases at J, with 11 bases in the middle. CDR3 residues: CATSGVWAEQFF. The CDR3, as DNA: TGTGCCACCAGTGGAGTTTGGGCAGAGCAGTTCTTC.

The J gene is TRBJ2-1, the V gene TRBV6-5; TRBD1 agrees at 8 bases. The ends lost 4 bases at V and 3 bases at J; junction bases unmatched: 5. Looked up from germline, CDR1 is MNHEY and CDR2 is SVGAGI. This CDR3 spans 15 amino acids. The CDR3 DNA follows: TGTGCCAGCAGTTCAGGACAGGGCATCTACAATGAGCAGTTCTTC. Its translation is CASSSGQGIYNEQFF.

The V and J genes are TRBV30 and TRBJ1-6; the match to TRBD1 covers 9 bases. The CDR3 contains 16 residues. Germline V gives CDR1 GTSNPN, CDR2 SVGIG (reference sequence). The ends lost 4 bases at V and 9 bases at J; junction bases unmatched: 13. The CDR3, as DNA: TGTGCCTGGACCCATTCATCTACAGGGGGCATTTCACCCCTCCACTTT. Protein product: CAWTHSSTGGISPLHF.

The rearrangement links TRBV6-1 to TRBJ1-6, with D tentatively TRBD1 (5 bases). This CDR3 contains 13 residues. Germline lookup yields CDR1 MNHNS and CDR2 SASEGT. V was clipped by 0 bases and J by 10 bases, with 7 bases between them. The CDR3 nucleotides are TGTGCCAGCAGTGAAGCGCGGGGCTCACCCCTCCACTTT. Translation: CASSEARGSPLHF.

This sequence joins TRBV6-5 and TRBJ2-7; a possible D gene is TRBD1 (6 bases). V was shortened by 6 bases and J by 7 bases, with 13 bases between the two germline ends. Germline CDR1 MNHEY, CDR2 SVGAGI. The CDR3 is 12 amino acids. The CDR3 sequence is CASRAGVGEQYF. The CDR3 bases are TGTGCCAGCAGAGCAGGGGTGGGGGAGCAGTACTTC.

J is TRBJ2-5 and V is TRBV28, with 13 nucleotides matching TRBD2. The CDR3 contains 16 residues. In germline, CDR1 is MDHEN, CDR2 SYDVKM. J was trimmed by 2 bases and V by 4 bases; bases with no gene match: 4. The CDR3 DNA follows: TGTGCCAGCAGTTCCGGGGGACTAGCGGGACAAGAGACCCAGTACTTC. It encodes CASSSGGLAGQETQYF.

Here the CDR3 reads CASSSAIVYEQYF. CDR3 DNA sequence: TGTGCCAGCAGTTCCGCGATCGTCTACGAGCAGTACTTC. V gene TRBV28 combines with J gene TRBJ2-7; D uncertain. The germline V and J ends were trimmed by 4 bases and 3 bases, with 10 bases remaining between them. CDR3 length: 13 amino acids. Germline CDR1 and CDR2: MDHEN and SYDVKM.

The chain couples TRBV9 to TRBJ2-7, with 10 bases matching TRBD2. The CDR3 covers 19 residues. In germline, CDR1 is SGDLS, CDR2 YYNGEE. V gave up 0 bases and J gave up 5 bases; unmatched junction bases: 17. CDR3 region: CASSVGPQQLAGYRNEQYF. The CDR3 DNA sequence: TGTGCCAGCAGCGTAGGGCCCCAACAACTAGCGGGATATCGAAACGAGCAGTACTTC.

This clone was counted a single time. J is TRBJ2-6 and V is TRBV7-8, with unresolved D. The CDR3 contains 19 residues. V lost 5 bases, J lost 2 bases, and 22 bases lay in between. Per germline, CDR1 SGHVS and CDR2 FQNEAQ. The CDR3 DNA follows: TGTGCCAGCAGCCATGATGTACCAACCGTGAGTGCTGGGGCCAACGTCCTGACTTTC. Residues: CASSHDVPTVSAGANVLTF.

The chain links TRBV2 to TRBJ1-1; 7 bases agree with TRBD1. The CDR3 sequence is 14 residues long. J gave up 11 bases and V 2 bases, and 11 bases lay outside the gene matches. The germline V gene has CDR1 SNHLY and CDR2 FYNNEI. CDR3 sequence reads: CASSESRQGHTAFF. CDR3 DNA sequence: TGTGCCAGCAGTGAATCTCGACAGGGACACACCGCTTTCTTT.

The J gene is TRBJ1-6, the V gene TRBV14, with TRBD1 identical over 8 bases. The CDR3 runs to 17 residues. V shed 2 bases, J shed 0 bases, and the junction held 3 bases outside the gene matches. CDR1 SGHDN and CDR2 FVKESK come from the germline V gene. This chain's CDR3 is CASSQRTGSSYNSPLHF. The CDR3 region has the DNA TGTGCCAGCAGCCAACGGACAGGGAGCTCCTATAATTCACCCCTCCACTTT.

As regards this clone: This specimen includes other DNA sequences encoding the same CDR3. The chain combines TRBV30 with TRBJ2-7; 11 bases map to TRBD1. The CDR3 is 12 residues long. Germline V gene data show CDR1 as GTSNPN and CDR2 as SVGIG (reference sequence). V lost 5 bases, J lost 3 bases, and 0 bases stayed unmatched. The CDR3 coding sequence is TGTGCCTGGGGGACAGGGGGCTACGAGCAGTACTTC. It yields the protein CAWGTGGYEQYF.

The chain links TRBV18 to TRBJ2-4; 12 bases agree with TRBD1. CDR1 and CDR2 from the germline V gene are KGHSH and LQKENI. The CDR3 sequence is 16 residues long. V trimming: 5 bases; J trimming: 6 bases; junction bases outside the gene matches: 8. As DNA, the CDR3 is TGTGCCAGCTCAATCACCGGGACAGGGGGCCTAAACATTCAGTACTTC. Encoded protein: CASSITGTGGLNIQYF.

The V and J genes are TRBV14 and TRBJ1-2; unclear D gene. The CDR3 has 14 residues. Germline assignment: CDR1 SGHDN and CDR2 FVKESK. Trimming stripped 0 bases from V and 1 base from J, with 6 bases between. The chain's CDR3 is CASSQDYYNYGYTF. The CDR3 bases are TGTGCCAGCAGCCAAGATTACTATAACTATGGCTACACCTTC. Drawing the rest from reference TRBV14 and TRBJ1-2, the complete variable domain is EAGVTQFPSHSVIEKGQTVTLRCDPISGHDNLYWYRRVMGKEIKFLLHFVKESKQDESGMPNNRFLAERTGGTYSTLKVQPAELEDSGVYFCASSQDYYNYGYTFGSGTRLTVV.

The CDR3: CASSYSQGYGYTF. The CDR3, as DNA: TGTGCCAGCAGTTACAGTCAGGGGTATGGCTACACCTTC. This chain uses TRBV6-5 with TRBJ1-2; tentatively, D is TRBD1 (6 bases). V was pared by 2 bases and J by 5 bases, with 9 bases between. The CDR3 runs to 13 residues. Germline CDR1 MNHEY, CDR2 SVGAGI.